The 27 T cell receptor beta chains presented below share a single source sample, sequenced in a study of identical twins. TCRdb reprocessed the 5' RACE reads with MiXCR, giving one entry per CDR3 protein. The repertoire holds 350,000 to 600,000 distinct CDR3 sequences, with 14% as singletons. The data were also submitted as part of a second study, on yellow fever vaccine responses in identical twins.

The sample comprised CD4+ T cells sorted from blood. These TCRs come from a woman under 30 in good health.

This clonotype was seen ten or more times. The rearrangement joins TRBV2 to TRBJ2-7; D is unclear. The V end lost 2 bases, the J end lost 6 bases, and 11 bases lay between the germline ends. This CDR3 has 13 residues. Germline V lookup: CDR1 SNHLY, CDR2 FYNNEI. For the CDR3, the DNA is TGTGCCAGCAGTGAAACCGGTTTCGGCGAGCAGTACTTC. It specifies CASSETGFGEQYF.

The chain couples TRBV20-1 to TRBJ2-7; the match to TRBD2 covers 9 bases. Germline values: CDR1 DFQATT, CDR2 SNEGSKA (reference sequence). J was trimmed by 7 bases and V by 6 bases; bases with no gene match: 13. This CDR3 comprises 14 residues. CDR3 protein: CSATSSGKGGEQYF. Written as DNA, the CDR3 is TGCAGTGCAACCTCTAGCGGGAAGGGAGGAGAGCAGTACTTC.

V and J are TRBV7-3 and TRBJ2-2, with D perhaps assigned TRBD1 or TRBD2 (6 bases each). Per the germline V gene, CDR1 is SGHTA and CDR2 is FQGTGA. CDR3 size: 15 residues. The V end was cut by 1 base, the J end by 8 bases, with 14 bases between. The CDR3 sequence is CASSLIRGPEGELFF. CDR3 DNA: TGTGCCAGCAGCTTAATTCGGGGGCCGGAAGGGGAGCTGTTTTTT. Full variable domain (outside the CDR3, taken from reference TRBV7-3 and TRBJ2-2): GAGVSQTPSNKVTEKGKYVELRCDPISGHTALYWYRQSLGQGPEFLIYFQGTGAADDSGLPNDRFFAVRPEGSVSTLKIQRTERGDSAVYLCASSLIRGPEGELFFGEGSRLTVL.

This clonotype was seen a handful of times. The chain is built from TRBV6-1 and TRBJ2-3; 9 bases agree with TRBD2. The CDR3 runs to 14 residues. Germline CDR1 MNHNS, CDR2 SASEGT. After removal of 5 bases from V and 2 bases from J, the junction contained 2 bases not matched to a gene. The DNA for the CDR3 is TGTGCCAGCAGTCTAGCGGGGCACACAGATACGCAGTATTTT. This gives the protein CASSLAGHTDTQYF.

This chain uses TRBV7-2 with TRBJ2-3; D possibly corresponds to TRBD1 (6 bases). The length of the CDR3 is 17 residues. V lost 2 bases, J lost 4 bases, and 19 bases lay in between. CDR1 SGHTA and CDR2 FQGNSA come from the germline V gene. This CDR3 is CASSLFMAGDGADTQYF. The CDR3 nucleotides read TGTGCCAGCAGCTTATTTATGGCAGGGGATGGGGCAGATACGCAGTATTTT.

A remark on this clonotype: A much larger clonotype is one base distant, so this may be a read error. This chain connects TRBV6-2 or TRBV6-3 to TRBJ1-2; a possible D gene is TRBD1 (6 bases). There are 13 residues in the CDR3. CDR1 and CDR2 (germline): MNHEY, SVGEGT. With 5 bases removed from V and 6 bases from J, the gap between germline ends came to 13 bases. The CDR3, as DNA: TGTGCCAGCAGTAAGACACAGGGTGATGGCTACACCTTC. Its protein is CASSKTQGDGYTF.

This clonotype was found many times. This sequence joins TRBV11-1 and TRBJ2-1; the D gene could be TRBD1 or TRBD2 (6 bases each). Germline V gene lookup returns CDR1 SGHAT and CDR2 FQDESV (reference sequence). The length of the CDR3 is 18 residues. Trimming took 5 bases from V and 8 from J, leaving 28 bases between them. CDR3 sequence: CASSLTVTLFSRGDEQFF. CDR3 sequence (DNA): TGTGCCAGCAGCCTGACAGTTACCCTATTTTCAAGGGGGGATGAGCAGTTCTTC.

Comments on this clonotype: A junction end diverges from the germline sequence, so it may reflect a read error. For the CDR3, the DNA is TGTGCCACCAGTGATTTCGCCCGTGGAGATACGCAGTTTTTT. Translating gives CATSDFARGDTQFF. This chain uses TRBV24-1 with TRBJ2-3; D is ambiguous. Germline V gene data show CDR1 as KGHDR and CDR2 as SFDVKD. The CDR3 consists of 14 residues.

This clonotype was seen ten or more times. The chain is built from TRBV12-3 or TRBV12-4 and TRBJ2-1; D remains unclear. V was shortened by 6 bases and J by 0 bases, with 6 bases between the two germline ends. The CDR3 consists of 13 residues. CDR3 in DNA: TGTGCCAGCAGCCTTCCCTCCTACAATGAGCAGTTCTTC. Protein product: CASSLPSYNEQFF.

This clonotype was counted a few times. The chain combines TRBV10-3 with TRBJ1-2; 12 nucleotides align to TRBD1. CDR1 and CDR2 from the germline V gene are ENHRY and SYGVKD. V lost 3 bases, J lost 0 bases, and 5 bases stayed unmatched. This CDR3 region has 17 residues. The CDR3 protein is CAISDGTGGKTNYGYTF. The CDR3 DNA reads TGTGCCATCAGTGATGGGACAGGGGGCAAGACTAACTATGGCTACACCTTC.

The genes are TRBV6-5 and TRBJ2-1; 16 bases match TRBD2. The CDR3 is made up of 19 amino acids. From germline, CDR1 is MNHEY and CDR2 SVGAGI. The J segment lost 2 bases and the V segment lost 0 bases, leaving 4 bases of the junction unmatched. Here the CDR3 reads CASSYSGTSGGAPYNEQFF. The CDR3 bases are TGTGCCAGCAGTTACTCAGGGACTAGCGGGGGGGCCCCCTACAATGAGCAGTTCTTC.

The chain joins TRBV2 to TRBJ2-5; a weak D match, TRBD2 (6 bases). Germline CDR1 SNHLY, CDR2 FYNNEI. This CDR3 is built from 14 residues. The V end was cut by 6 bases, the J end by 7 bases, with 18 bases between. The DNA for the CDR3 is TGTGCCAGCAGGAACCTAGGCGGGGTGGTGACCCAGTACTTC. This codes for CASRNLGGVVTQYF.

This clonotype was observed many times. The chain carries TRBV29-1 and TRBJ2-2, with 7 bases matching TRBD1. J gave up 3 bases and V 5 bases, and 9 bases lay outside the gene matches. The germline V gene has CDR1 SQVTM and CDR2 ANQGSEA. The CDR3 totals 15 residues. The CDR3 reads CSVYNRGMDTGELFF. The CDR3 bases are TGCAGCGTTTACAACAGGGGAATGGACACCGGGGAGCTGTTTTTT.

J is TRBJ2-7 and V is TRBV4-2; TRBD1 matches 8 bases. CDR1 LGHNA and CDR2 YNFKEQ come from the germline V gene. The CDR3 extends over 15 amino acids. V lost 7 bases and J lost 6; bases outside the gene matches: 14. Written as DNA, the CDR3 is TGTGCCAGCAAAAAAGGGGACAGGATCGGAGGCGAGCAGTACTTC. This sequence encodes CASKKGDRIGGEQYF.

This clonotype was picked up a small number of times. The rearrangement uses TRBV29-1 and TRBJ2-1; TRBD1 matches at 8 bases. The V gene end was trimmed by 7 bases and the J gene end by 2 bases; junction bases not matched to a gene: 7. The length of the CDR3 is 14 residues. Germline V gene sequence: CDR1 SQVTM, CDR2 ANQGSEA. The CDR3 sequence is CSGETGAAYNEQFF. CDR3 nucleotide sequence: TGCAGCGGAGAGACAGGGGCGGCCTACAATGAGCAGTTCTTC.

This clonotype was observed a few times. The CDR3 sequence: CAISESRDYGYTF. CDR3 coding DNA: TGTGCCATCAGTGAGTCCCGGGATTATGGCTACACCTTC. The rearrangement joins TRBV10-3 to TRBJ1-2, with unresolved D. V gave up 0 bases and J gave up 5 bases, with 7 bases separating them. The length of the CDR3 is 13 residues. Germline V lookup: CDR1 ENHRY, CDR2 SYGVKD.

There are a few counts of this clonotype. The CDR3 DNA follows: TGCGCCAGCAGCTTTAATCAGCGGGGGCAAGAGACCCAGTACTTC. Translating gives CASSFNQRGQETQYF. The chain combines TRBV5-1 with TRBJ2-5, with 8 bases lining up with TRBD2. In germline, CDR1 is SGHRS, CDR2 YFSETQ. This CDR3 is 15 amino acids long. V shed 2 bases and J 2 bases; nucleotides not matched to a gene: 5.

This clonotype was counted only a few times. The chain carries TRBV5-1 and TRBJ1-1, with 8 nucleotides matching TRBD1. Trimming removed 4 bases from V and 4 bases from J; junction bases left unmatched: 6. Looked up from germline, CDR1 is SGHRS and CDR2 is YFSETQ. The CDR3 totals 14 residues. The chain's CDR3 is CASSRTGRGTEAFF. As DNA, the CDR3 is TGCGCCAGCAGCCGGACAGGGCGAGGCACTGAAGCTTTCTTT.

This clonotype showed up just a few times. The rearrangement links TRBV20-1 to TRBJ2-7, with 13 bases that match TRBD2. Germline V CDR1 and CDR2: DFQATT, SNEGSKA (reference sequence). V dropped 1 base and J dropped 3; count of bases not matched to a gene: 12. The CDR3 has 18 residues. The CDR3 sequence: CSARALGLAGERVYEQYF. Written as DNA, the CDR3 is TGCAGTGCTAGAGCTCTCGGACTAGCGGGAGAGAGGGTCTACGAGCAGTACTTC.

This clonotype was seen more than once but under ten times. The chain recombines TRBV7-2 with TRBJ2-7; TRBD2 is a possible D gene (7 bases). The V and J ends lost 2 bases and 0 bases respectively, with 11 bases between them. This CDR3 has 15 amino acids. In germline, CDR1 is SGHTA, CDR2 FQGNSA. This CDR3 is CASSLWGGASYEQYF. For the CDR3, the DNA is TGTGCCAGCAGCTTATGGGGGGGCGCCTCCTACGAGCAGTACTTC.

This clonotype was seen many times. The rearrangement links TRBV6-5 to TRBJ2-1, with D perhaps given as TRBD1 or TRBD2 (5 bases each). This CDR3 region has 13 residues. V was clipped by 4 bases and J by 5 bases, with 9 bases between them. The germline CDR1 and CDR2 sequences are MNHEY and SVGAGI. The CDR3 bases are TGTGCCAGCAGTTCGGGACGGAACAATGAGCAGTTCTTC. Amino acid sequence: CASSSGRNNEQFF.

This clonotype appeared a few times. The chain has TRBV2 and TRBJ2-7, with unresolved D. With 7 bases removed from V and 0 bases from J, the gap between germline ends came to 13 bases. The CDR3 loop spans 14 amino acids. The V gene's germline CDR1 is SNHLY and CDR2 FYNNEI. CDR3 loop: CASTARRSSYEQYF. The CDR3 DNA follows: TGTGCCAGCACTGCCCGGCGTAGCTCCTACGAGCAGTACTTC.

J is TRBJ2-6 and V is TRBV7-9, with a possible D match to TRBD1 (5 bases). V lost 3 bases and J 3 bases, leaving 6 bases between the germline ends. Germline CDR1 SEHNR, CDR2 FQNEAQ (reference sequence). The CDR3 length is 14 residues. CDR3 in DNA: TGTGCCAGCAGCTTTCAGGGTGGGGCCAACGTCCTGACTTTC. The encoded protein is CASSFQGGANVLTF.

This chain connects TRBV5-5 to TRBJ2-3, with 14 bases lining up with TRBD2. V gave up 2 bases and J gave up 5 bases; unmatched junction bases: 10. The CDR3 contains 18 residues. CDR1 is SGHKS, CDR2 YYEKEE, per germline (reference sequence). The CDR3 here is CASSFRLAGGVLGDTQYF. The CDR3 DNA reads as TGTGCCAGCAGCTTCCGACTAGCGGGGGGGGTACTCGGAGATACGCAGTATTTT.

This clonotype was seen only a few times. This rearrangement joins TRBV5-5 to TRBJ2-1; 9 nucleotides match TRBD2. The CDR3 spans 16 residues. V shed 0 bases, J shed 5 bases, and the junction held 6 bases outside the gene matches. Germline CDR1 and CDR2: SGHKS and YYEKEE (reference sequence). In DNA form, the CDR3 reads TGTGCCAGCAGCTTGGGACTAGCGGAGAGGGACAATGAGCAGTTCTTC. Translation: CASSLGLAERDNEQFF.

This clonotype was seen more than once but under ten times. This sequence joins TRBV20-1 and TRBJ2-1, with TRBD2 matching 7 bases. Germline V gene sequence: CDR1 DFQATT, CDR2 SNEGSKA (reference sequence). Trimming cost V 1 base and J 5 bases; bases outside gene matches: 5. This CDR3 contains 14 residues. The CDR3 coding sequence is TGCAGTGCTAGAGTTCGGGGGAGGGACAATGAGCAGTTCTTC. Protein sequence: CSARVRGRDNEQFF.

The chain employs TRBV3-1 and TRBJ2-7; TRBD1 matches 11 bases. V dropped 3 bases and J dropped 5; count of bases not matched to a gene: 9. Germline CDR1 is LGHDT and CDR2 is YNNKEL (reference sequence). The CDR3 is 16 amino acids. The CDR3 DNA follows: TGTGCCAGCAGCCAGCCGCGGACAGGGGGCTTCAACGAGCAGTACTTC. Its protein product is CASSQPRTGGFNEQYF.